Listed below are T cell receptor beta chains from one sample, sequenced in a study of blood T cell repertoires in COVID-19. The method was immunoSEQ multiplex PCR; TCRdb's version includes in-frame clones alone and lacks a portion of them. Of more than 100,000 clones listed, roughly 83% were seen once; the top ten hold roughly a sixth. The sample taken for sequencing was peripheral blood. These receptors were taken from a woman aged 80 or over with acute or convalescent COVID-19. CDR3s include the opening cysteine and the closing phenylalanine or tryptophan. The D gene is left open where the match is weak. Where a row states a size, it is once, few, many or the class of an expanded clone; other rows omit it.

TRBJ1-2 15 . TRBV2 TRBD1 TGTGCCAGCAGTGAAAGGACAGGGGGCAACTATGGCTACACCTTC CASSERTGGNYGYTF
TRBJ1-6 19 many TRBV24-1 . TGTGCCACCAGTGATTTGCCGGCGGCAGAGCGCTCCTATAATTCACCCCTCCACTTT CATSDLPAAERSYNSPLHF
TRBJ2-2 14 . TRBV2 . TGTGCCAGCAGATCCCCGTCAGGCACCGGGGAGCTGTTTTTT CASRSPSGTGELFF
TRBJ2-1 13 . TRBV30 TRBD2 TGTGCCTGGCAGCGGGACTACTACAATGAGCAGTTCTTC CAWQRDYYNEQFF
TRBJ2-3 14 . TRBV19 TRBD1 TGTGCCAGTCGGAGACAGGGAGGCACAGATACGCAGTATTTT CASRRQGGTDTQYF
TRBJ2-4 16 few TRBV19 TRBD1 TGTGCCAGTAGTACCCCCCTTGACAGGGGTTGGAACATTCAGTACTTC CASSTPLDRGWNIQYF
TRBJ2-7 16 many TRBV7-2 TRBD2 TGTGCCAGCAGCTACCTTAGCGGGAGGACCTCCTACGAGCAGTACTTC CASSYLSGRTSYEQYF
TRBJ1-5 12 . TRBV19 TRBD1 TGTGCCAGTTCAGACAGGGGGAGGGTCTGGGATTTT CASSDRGRVWDF
TRBJ2-7 15 . TRBV19 TRBD1 TGTGCCAGTAGGGCCGGACAGGGGGCGAATTACGAGCAGTACTTC CASRAGQGANYEQYF
TRBJ1-3 14 . TRBV30 TRBD1 TGTGCCTGGCGACAGGGATACTCTGGAAACACCATATATTTT CAWRQGYSGNTIYF
TRBJ2-7 14 . TRBV7-6 TRBD2 TGTGCCAGCAGCCCCCGGGAGGGCCTCTACGAGCAGTACTTC CASSPREGLYEQYF
TRBJ1-2 13 . TRBV24-1 TRBD1 TGTGCCACCAGTGACGGGACAGGGGATGGCTACACCTTC CATSDGTGDGYTF
TRBJ2-1 15 . TRBV7-2 TRBD1 TGTGCCAGCACCTGGAGGGACAGGGCCTACAATGAGCAGTTCTTC CASTWRDRAYNEQFF
TRBJ2-5 16 . TRBV7-2 TRBD2 TGTGCCAGCAGCCCTCGGACTAGCGGGTACCAAGAGACCCAGTACTTC CASSPRTSGYQETQYF
TRBJ2-3 16 . TRBV15 . TGTGCCACCAGCAGAGATACCCTCCCAGACACAGATACGCAGTATTTT CATSRDTLPDTDTQYF
TRBJ2-7 12 . TRBV30 TRBD2 TGTGCCTGGAGTGCGCCGGGAGGGGAGCAGTACTTC CAWSAPGGEQYF
TRBJ1-6 14 . TRBV18 TRBD1 TGTGCCAGCCAGGAGACAGGGGATAATTCACCCCTCCACTTT CASQETGDNSPLHF
TRBJ2-7 14 . TRBV6-5 . TGTGCCAGCAGTTCCGACAGGCCTACCTACGAGCAGTACTTC CASSSDRPTYEQYF
TRBJ2-1 13 . TRBV6-4 TRBD2 TGTGCCAGCAGTGCTACTAGCGGGGGGCCCCAGTTCTTC CASSATSGGPQFF
TRBJ2-1 15 . TRBV5-1 TRBD2 TGCGCCAGCAGCTTGCTAGCGGGGGGAGACAATGAGCAGTTCTTC CASSLLAGGDNEQFF
TRBJ1-1 13 . TRBV18 . TGTGCCAGCTCACCACCGGCATCTACTGAAGCTTTCTTT CASSPPASTEAFF
TRBJ1-3 14 . TRBV7-2 . TGTGCCAGCAGCCCCGACGGAGGCGGAAACACCATATATTTT CASSPDGGGNTIYF
TRBJ2-1 11 . TRBV30 . TGTGCCTGGAGTGCTCGTTTTGAGCAGTTCTTC CAWSARFEQFF
TRBJ1-2 14 . TRBV6-2/TRBV6-3 . TGTGCCAGCAGCACTTTGGAGGGATTCTATGGCTACACCTTC CASSTLEGFYGYTF
TRBJ2-1 18 . TRBV7-2 . TGTGCCAGCAGCTTAGGACCTAAGGGGTCGGTGGGCTACAATGAGCAGTTCTTC CASSLGPKGSVGYNEQFF
TRBJ1-2 14 . TRBV27 TRBD1 TGTGCCAGCAGCCCTAACAGGGGACCCTATGGCTACACCTTC CASSPNRGPYGYTF